The 15 T cell receptor beta chains below all came from one sample that was sequenced in a study of vaccination and CD4 T cells after COVID-19 (dated by TCRdb to between 2021 and 2023). The time point label corresponds to: late sampling 161 to 241 days after vaccination in three convalescent patients. This specimen's treatment or condition label, per the study, means: approximately nine-day PBMC culture with coronavirus spike peptide pools or control peptides (ViraFEST assay). Libraries were made using PCR. The data were produced on an Illumina iSeq 100. DNA from cultured CD4+ T cells was subjected to TCR sequencing with the Oncomine TCR Beta short-read assay at the Johns Hopkins FTIC core. TCRdb reprocessing: public reads trimmed at Q25 with fastp, clones called with MiXCR, in-frame beta chains kept. Under each unique CDR3 protein, matching rows form one entry showing the most common genes and DNA. This sample is represented by roughly 18,000 distinct CDR3 sequences; about 51% of them were singletons. Of the sample, around 20% is held by the ten largest clones.

For these TCRs, the target antigens are not known. Sample: CD4+ T cells from blood, cultured in vitro, taken about 7 months after SARS-CoV-2 vaccination. The receptor source for this set is a human donor who had recovered from COVID-19.

A few counts support this clonotype. The chain joins TRBV19 to TRBJ1-5; D is unresolved. V was pared by 7 bases and J by 1 base, with 11 bases between. CDR3 length equals 14 residues. Per the germline V gene, CDR1 is LNHDA and CDR2 is SQIVND (reference sequence). The CDR3 nucleotides are TGTGCCAGTACCATGTTAGGGAGCAATCAGCCCCAGCATTTT. It encodes CASTMLGSNQPQHF.

The chain recombines TRBV21-1 with TRBJ2-3; the table's D call, TRBD1, has no DNA check behind it. TRBV21-1 is a pseudogene segment. CDR3 length: 17 residues. The CDR3 sequence: CASSKALWGEVADTQYF. Written as DNA, the CDR3 is TGTGCCAGCAGCAAAGCGCTCTGGGGGGAAGTAGCAGATACGCAGTATTTT.

This clonotype was picked up a small number of times. The CDR3 loop is CASSTRQGTEQFF. CDR3 in DNA: TGTGCCAGCAGCACCCGACAGGGGACTGAGCAGTTCTTC. This chain links TRBV11-2 with TRBJ2-1; 8 nucleotides line up with TRBD1. With V trimmed by 5 bases and J by 9 bases, 6 bases remained unmatched. In germline, CDR1 is SGHAT, CDR2 FQNNGV. This CDR3 is built from 13 residues.

This chain uses TRBV7-2 with TRBJ1-5; TRBD1 matches at 9 bases. V was clipped by 6 bases and J by 4 bases; unmatched bases: 1. The CDR3 has 13 amino acids. Per the germline V gene, CDR1 is SGHTA and CDR2 is FQGNSA. The CDR3 DNA sequence: TGTGCCAGCAGGGGGACAGGGAATCAGCCCCAGCATTTT. Protein sequence: CASRGTGNQPQHF.

This clonotype has just a few counts. The rearrangement joins TRBV7-8 to TRBJ1-5; D is possibly TRBD1 (5 bases). Germline CDR1 SGHVS, CDR2 FQNEAQ. The CDR3 is 15 residues long. With 3 bases removed from V and 0 bases from J, the gap between germline ends came to 9 bases. The CDR3 reads CASSFREGSNQPQHF. CDR3 DNA: TGTGCCAGCAGCTTCAGGGAGGGTAGCAATCAGCCCCAGCATTTT.

The V call is TRBV7-2, the J call TRBJ2-7; D may be TRBD1 or TRBD2 (5 bases each). Germline CDR1 and CDR2: SGHTA and FQGNSA. There are 13 residues in the CDR3. Trimming left V 5 bases short and J 3 bases short, with 11 bases between. This chain's CDR3 is CASSPIGGYEQYF. CDR3 bases: TGTGCCAGCAGCCCGATTGGGGGCTACGAGCAGTACTTC.

V gene TRBV20-1 combines with J gene TRBJ1-1; D possibly corresponds to TRBD1 (6 bases). The V and J ends lost 0 bases and 4 bases respectively, with 15 bases between them. The CDR3 totals 15 residues. CDR1 is DFQATT, CDR2 SNEGSKA, per germline (reference sequence). The CDR3 loop is CSARDPRKQGTEAFF. CDR3 nucleotides: TGCAGTGCTAGAGATCCCCGTAAACAGGGCACTGAAGCTTTCTTT.

The chain links TRBV20-1 to TRBJ2-3; D uncertain. The CDR3 is 13 amino acids. Trimming shortened V by 1 base and J by 0 bases, and 5 bases separated the two germline ends. Per germline, CDR1 DFQATT and CDR2 SNEGSKA (reference sequence). The CDR3 nucleotides read TGCAGTGCTAGAGCGGAAAGCACAGATACGCAGTATTTT. As protein: CSARAESTDTQYF.

The rearrangement joins TRBV19 to TRBJ1-1; 8 bases line up with TRBD1. The J segment lost 5 bases and the V segment lost 6 bases, leaving 14 bases of the junction unmatched. This CDR3 is built from 16 residues. Looked up from germline, CDR1 is LNHDA and CDR2 is SQIVND (reference sequence). DNA of the CDR3: TGTGCCAGTAGAGTCGGAGGGACAGGCCGGGGGACTGAAGCTTTCTTT. The encoded protein is CASRVGGTGRGTEAFF.

The chain carries TRBV10-3 and TRBJ2-1; TRBD2 agrees at 7 bases. CDR3 length: 14 residues. The V and J ends lost 6 bases and 9 bases, in that order; junction bases with no gene match: 11. CDR1 ENHRY and CDR2 SYGVKD come from the germline V gene. The CDR3 spells CAIRAGPDVGEQFF. CDR3 DNA sequence: TGTGCCATCAGAGCGGGGCCCGACGTGGGTGAGCAGTTCTTC.

The V gene is TRBV19, the J gene TRBJ2-1; D unresolved. Germline assignment: CDR1 LNHDA and CDR2 SQIVND (reference sequence). The germline V and J ends were trimmed by 4 bases and 6 bases, with 13 bases remaining between them. This CDR3 region has 14 residues. CDR3 region: CASSSRPWGNEQFF. In DNA form, the CDR3 reads TGTGCCAGTAGTAGCCGCCCTTGGGGCAATGAGCAGTTCTTC.

The rearrangement links TRBV5-1 to TRBJ2-3; D unresolved. Germline CDR1 is SGHRS and CDR2 is YFSETQ. There are 15 residues in the CDR3. V shed 1 base and J shed 6 bases, with 15 bases lying between them. The CDR3 DNA sequence: TGCGCCAGCAGCTTGTGGCCACCCGGTATGGATACGCAGTATTTT. Translated, it gives CASSLWPPGMDTQYF.

V usage is TRBV5-1 and J usage is TRBJ2-2; 11 bases are shared with TRBD2. J was trimmed by 7 bases and V by 5 bases; bases with no gene match: 7. Germline V gene sequence: CDR1 SGHRS, CDR2 YFSETQ. The CDR3 spans 15 residues. CDR3 bases: TGCGCCAGCAGTATGACTAGCGGGATTGACGGGGAGCTGTTTTTT. It translates to CASSMTSGIDGELFF.

V and J are TRBV6-2 or TRBV6-3 and TRBJ1-5; no clear D. This CDR3 comprises 13 residues. In germline, CDR1 is MNHEY, CDR2 SVGEGT. Trimming pared 5 bases from V and 7 bases from J, leaving 12 bases between. The DNA for the CDR3 is TGTGCCAGCAGTACCCAAGGAGGGCAGCCCCAGCATTTT. It translates to CASSTQGGQPQHF.

The V and J genes are TRBV18 and TRBJ1-1; possibly TRBD1 for D (6 bases). The CDR3 spans 14 residues. V dropped 5 bases and J dropped 4 bases, with 14 bases sitting between them. Per the germline V gene, CDR1 is KGHSH and CDR2 is LQKENI. CDR3 sequence: CASSADRESTEAFF. The CDR3, as DNA: TGTGCCAGCTCAGCGGACAGAGAGAGCACTGAAGCTTTCTTT.